The clone carrying this TCR beta chain was seen only once. The protocol was immunoSEQ multiplex PCR, while the TCRdb copy is restricted to in-frame clones and leaves out a portion. The sample includes about 51,000 clones, 85% to 90% of them seen just once. This entry comes from a study of PD-L1 blockade in urothelial cancer. CDR3 size: 15 residues. CDR1 is KGHSH, CDR2 LQKENI, per germline. Trimming took 1 base from V and 6 from J; bases not matched to a gene: 8. Specified time point: pretreatment peripheral blood. This sequence joins TRBV18 and TRBJ2-7; TRBD2 matches at 8 bases. The sample in question was PBMCs, obtained around atezolizumab (anti-PD-L1) treatment. This receptor was obtained from a man between 60 and 75 years old with urothelial cancer. The CDR3 DNA reads TGTGCCAGCTCACCACATCCAGCGGGAGTAAGCGAGCAGTACTTC. Protein product: CASSPHPAGVSEQYF.